Reported below is one T cell receptor beta chain. This entry comes from a study of blood T cell repertoires in COVID-19. Per the authors' pipeline: Scientists estimated how many nucleated cells there were by amplifying reference gene primers. Sequencing was performed with immunoSEQ multiplex PCR; in TCRdb, only in-frame clones are kept and a portion is missing. V and J calls and clone size are those listed in that table; D and trimming were worked out from the DNA. The top ten clones hold around 8% of a sample with tens of thousands of clones, over 70% of them seen once. V shed 5 bases and J 1 base; nucleotides not matched to a gene: 5. The CDR3 consists of 14 residues. The V gene's germline CDR1 is LGHDT and CDR2 YNNKEL (reference sequence).

The V gene is TRBV3-1 (or the pseudogene TRBV3-2), the J gene TRBJ2-7; 7 nucleotides align to TRBD1. The specimen sequenced was peripheral blood. The clonotype comes from a man between 45 and 60 years old with acute or convalescent COVID-19. CDR3 coding DNA: TGTGCCAGCAGCTTCCTGGACAGGTCCTACGAGCAGTACTTC. Its protein is CASSFLDRSYEQYF.